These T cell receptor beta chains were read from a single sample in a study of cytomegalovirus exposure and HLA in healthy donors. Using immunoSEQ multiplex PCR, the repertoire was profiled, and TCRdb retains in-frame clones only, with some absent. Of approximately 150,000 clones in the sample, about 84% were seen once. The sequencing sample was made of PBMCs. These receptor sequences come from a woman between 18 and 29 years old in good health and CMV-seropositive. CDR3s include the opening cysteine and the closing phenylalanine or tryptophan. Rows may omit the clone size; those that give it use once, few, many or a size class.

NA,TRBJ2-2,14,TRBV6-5,CASVRAFATGELFF
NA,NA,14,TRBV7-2,CASSLVTVLYEQYF
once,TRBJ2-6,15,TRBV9,CASSVSESGANVLTF
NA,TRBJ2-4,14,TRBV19,CASSPLGRANIQYF
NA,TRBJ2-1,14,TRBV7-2,CASSLVSGGPKQFF
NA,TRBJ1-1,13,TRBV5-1,CASSLARDTEAFF
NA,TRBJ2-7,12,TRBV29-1,CSGGTGNYEQYF
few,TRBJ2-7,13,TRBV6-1,CASSPDRGRLQYF
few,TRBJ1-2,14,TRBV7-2,CASSLGWDRDGYTF
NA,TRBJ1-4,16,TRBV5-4,CAQAQEEIVTNEKLFF
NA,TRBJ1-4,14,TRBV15,CATSIRDRGEKLFF
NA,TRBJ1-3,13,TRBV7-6,CASSLSLGNTIYF
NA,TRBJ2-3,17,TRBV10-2,CASSESHLAGSTDTQYF
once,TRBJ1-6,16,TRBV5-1,CASSLGTGISNSPLHF
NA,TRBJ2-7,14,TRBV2,CASSGKQVPYEQYF
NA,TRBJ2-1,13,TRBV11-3,CASSLATYNEQFF
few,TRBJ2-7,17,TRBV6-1,CASSEKAASFGDYEQYF
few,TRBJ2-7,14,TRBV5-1,CASSQLAGGSEQYF
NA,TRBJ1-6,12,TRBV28,CASGTGVSPLHF
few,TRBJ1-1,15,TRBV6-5,CASSYSMEGNTEAFF
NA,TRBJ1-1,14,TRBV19,CASIWSRDSTEAFF
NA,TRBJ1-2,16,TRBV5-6,CASSSVKMTANYGYTF
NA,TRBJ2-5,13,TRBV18,CASSLTSQETQYF
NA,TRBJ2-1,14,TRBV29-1,CSAGSGVQGNEQFF
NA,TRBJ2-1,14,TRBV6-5,CASGNTGGYNEQFF
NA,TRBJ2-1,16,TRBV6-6,CASRNSGGSPDNEQFF
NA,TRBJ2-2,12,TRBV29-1,CSVGRDTGELFF
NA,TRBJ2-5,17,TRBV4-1,CASSYPIGAGVQETQYF
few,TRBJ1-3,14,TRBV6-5,CASSYGQVGNTIYF
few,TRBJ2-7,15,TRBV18,CASSPRQGASYEQYF
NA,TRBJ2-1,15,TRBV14,CASSQGLVGIYEQFF
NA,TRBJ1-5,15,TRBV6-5,CASNPGTESNQPQHF
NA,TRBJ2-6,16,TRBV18,CASSPVLTAGANVLTF
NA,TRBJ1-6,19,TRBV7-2,CASRQTRDSHSSYNSPLHF
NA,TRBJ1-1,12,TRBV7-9,CASSLNRGLAFF
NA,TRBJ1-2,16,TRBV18,CASSNRDRVIGDGYTF
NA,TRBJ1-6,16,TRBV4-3,CASSLVAGQGGSPLHF
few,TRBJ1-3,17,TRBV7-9,CASSLAPGTGSGNTIYF
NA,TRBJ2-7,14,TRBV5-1,CASSPGQGPYEQYF
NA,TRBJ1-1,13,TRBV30,CAWSVGGWAEAFF
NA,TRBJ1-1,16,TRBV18,CASSPALGRGKTEAFF
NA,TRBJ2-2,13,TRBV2,CATTTGATGELFF
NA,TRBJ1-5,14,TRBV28,CASSLPGGGQPQHF
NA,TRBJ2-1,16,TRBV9,CASSVLAGGSYNEQFF
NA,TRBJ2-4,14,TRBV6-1,CASSEQGAQNIQYF